This TCR beta chain is drawn from a study of radiotherapy plus CTLA-4 blockade in lung cancer. Study background: Among all patients, approximately 17% showed objective responses, while approximately 30% had disease control. Findings and limits, study-wide: The best prediction of response reportedly came from early blood T cell clone dynamics, with interferon-beta.

In regard to this clone: Antigen: not known.

The germline V and J ends were trimmed by 4 bases and 2 bases, with 15 bases remaining between them. Per the germline V gene, CDR1 is SGHRS and CDR2 is YFSETQ. The CDR3 covers 15 residues. Assay: immunoSEQ multiplex PCR; the TCRdb copy retains only in-frame clones and omits some. The sample lists some 110,000 clones; more than 80% were seen once. Specimen: peripheral blood, collected from a patient treated with radiotherapy plus ipilimumab. The receptor was isolated from a human donor with non-small cell lung cancer that progressed on radiotherapy plus ipilimumab. V is TRBV5-1 and J is TRBJ2-5; D ambiguous. Written as DNA, the CDR3 is TGCGCCAGCAGCCCCGCATTGGGTCCACAAGAGACCCAGTACTTC. It yields the protein CASSPALGPQETQYF.